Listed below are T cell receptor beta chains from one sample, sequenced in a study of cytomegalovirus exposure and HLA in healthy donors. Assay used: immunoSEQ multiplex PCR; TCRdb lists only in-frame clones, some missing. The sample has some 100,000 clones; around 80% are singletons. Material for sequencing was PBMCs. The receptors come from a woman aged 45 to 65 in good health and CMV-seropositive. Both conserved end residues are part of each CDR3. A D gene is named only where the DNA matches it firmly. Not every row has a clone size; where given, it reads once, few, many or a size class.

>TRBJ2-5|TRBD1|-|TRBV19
TGTGCCAGTAGTATCCCGGACAGGGTTAAAGAGACCCAGTACTTC
CASSIPDRVKETQYF
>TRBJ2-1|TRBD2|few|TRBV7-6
TGTGCCAGCAGCTCCCCGGGACTAGCGGGGGGCCCAAGCTCCTACAATGAGCAGTTCTTC
CASSSPGLAGGPSSYNEQFF
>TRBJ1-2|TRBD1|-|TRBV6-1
TGTGCCAGCAGTGAAGCGGGACAGTTCTATGGCTACACCTTC
CASSEAGQFYGYTF
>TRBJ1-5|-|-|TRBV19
TGTGCCAGTACCGATACAGGGACGTATAGCAATCAGCCCCAGCATTTT
CASTDTGTYSNQPQHF
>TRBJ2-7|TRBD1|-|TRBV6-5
TGTGCCAGCAGGGGGACAGGATCCTTCTACGAGCAGTACTTC
CASRGTGSFYEQYF
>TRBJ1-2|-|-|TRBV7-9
TGTGCCAGCAGCCTCGACAGTTATGGCTACACCTTC
CASSLDSYGYTF
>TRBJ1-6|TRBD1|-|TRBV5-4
TGTGCCAGCAGCCCAACCGGGACAGGGACTGCTTCACCCCTCCACTTT
CASSPTGTGTASPLHF
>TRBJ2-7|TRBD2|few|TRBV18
TGTGCCAGCTCACCAGAGCCGGGACTAGCGGGAGTCGCCTACGAGCAGTACTTC
CASSPEPGLAGVAYEQYF
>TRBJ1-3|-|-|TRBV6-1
TGTGCCAGCAGTGCCGACAAGATCTCTGGAAACACCATATATTTT
CASSADKISGNTIYF
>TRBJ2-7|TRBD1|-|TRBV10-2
TGCGCCAGCAGTGATATACATAGGACAGGGTTCACCTACGAGCAGTACTTC
CASSDIHRTGFTYEQYF
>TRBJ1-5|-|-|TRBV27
TGTGCCAGCAGTTTAAGCCTGGATCAGCCCCAGCATTTT
CASSLSLDQPQHF
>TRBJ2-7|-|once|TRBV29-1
TGCAGCGCTGGTCGTGTACGAGCGGGCTCCTACGAGCAGTACTTC
CSAGRVRAGSYEQYF
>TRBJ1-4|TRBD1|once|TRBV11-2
TGTGCCAGCAGCTCGGCAAGGGACAGGGGGCGGGAAAAACTGTTTTTT
CASSSARDRGREKLFF
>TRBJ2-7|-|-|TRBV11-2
TGTGCCAGCACCGGGACTTCTGGGCTAAACGAGCAGTACTTC
CASTGTSGLNEQYF
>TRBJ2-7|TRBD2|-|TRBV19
TGTGCCAGTAGTTATAGCGGGAGTGGCTACGAGCAGTACTTC
CASSYSGSGYEQYF
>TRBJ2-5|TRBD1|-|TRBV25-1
TGTGCCAGCAGTGAGTCGAAGGGGGCGTTAGTTGAGACCCAGTACTTC
CASSESKGALVETQYF
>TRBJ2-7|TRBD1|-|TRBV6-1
TGTGCCAGCACCGGGGACAGCTACGAGCAGTACTTC
CASTGDSYEQYF
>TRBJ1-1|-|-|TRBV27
TGTGCCAGCAAGATGGGGGCGACAAGCAACACTGAAGCTTTCTTT
CASKMGATSNTEAFF
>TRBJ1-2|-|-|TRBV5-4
TGTGCCAGCAGCCCCGGAGGGGAGGGTGGCTATGGCTACACCTTC
CASSPGGEGGYGYTF
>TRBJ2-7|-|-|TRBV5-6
TGTGCCAGCCCCCCGACTGGGAGGTCCTACGAGCAGTACTTC
CASPPTGRSYEQYF
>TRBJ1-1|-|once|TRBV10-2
TGCGCCAGCAGTGAGATTGCAGTCCGATCAACTGAAGCTTTCTTT
CASSEIAVRSTEAFF
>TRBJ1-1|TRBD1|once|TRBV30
TGTGCCTGGAGCGAGACAGGGGGGGGTCGAGCTTTCTTT
CAWSETGGGRAFF
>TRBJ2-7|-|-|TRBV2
TGTGCCAGCAGTCAATCTCCGACAGTCACCTACGAGCAGTACTTC
CASSQSPTVTYEQYF
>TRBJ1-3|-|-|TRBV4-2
TGTGCCAGCAGCCAAGATGGTTGGGGCCCTGGAAACACCATATATTTT
CASSQDGWGPGNTIYF
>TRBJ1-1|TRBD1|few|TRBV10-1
TGCGCCAGCAGTGACTATAGGCCAGGGGGACAAAACCCACGGCGGGGTGAAGCTTTCTTT
CASSDYRPGGQNPRRGEAFF
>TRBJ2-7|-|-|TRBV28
TGTGCCAGCAGGCACGGGGAGACCTCCTCCTACGAGCAGTACTTC
CASRHGETSSYEQYF
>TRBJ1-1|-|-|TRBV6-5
TGTGCCAGCAGTTATGGGACACAGAACACTGAAGCTTTCTTT
CASSYGTQNTEAFF
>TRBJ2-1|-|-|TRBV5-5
TGTGCCAGCAGCCCAGGGGATCGGGCTGAGCAGTTCTTC
CASSPGDRAEQFF
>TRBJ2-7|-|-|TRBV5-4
TGTGCCAGCAGCACTCAGGGTACCTCCTACGAGCAGTACTTC
CASSTQGTSYEQYF
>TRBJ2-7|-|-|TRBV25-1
TGTGCCAGCAGCCAGTCCTACGAGCAGTACTTC
CASSQSYEQYF
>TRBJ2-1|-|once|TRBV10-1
TGCGCCAGCAGTGAAAGACAGAGCTCCTACAATGAGCAGTTCTTC
CASSERQSSYNEQFF
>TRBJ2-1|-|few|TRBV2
TGTGCCAGCGAGCGTGGTAGGAGTGAGCAGTTCTTC
CASERGRSEQFF